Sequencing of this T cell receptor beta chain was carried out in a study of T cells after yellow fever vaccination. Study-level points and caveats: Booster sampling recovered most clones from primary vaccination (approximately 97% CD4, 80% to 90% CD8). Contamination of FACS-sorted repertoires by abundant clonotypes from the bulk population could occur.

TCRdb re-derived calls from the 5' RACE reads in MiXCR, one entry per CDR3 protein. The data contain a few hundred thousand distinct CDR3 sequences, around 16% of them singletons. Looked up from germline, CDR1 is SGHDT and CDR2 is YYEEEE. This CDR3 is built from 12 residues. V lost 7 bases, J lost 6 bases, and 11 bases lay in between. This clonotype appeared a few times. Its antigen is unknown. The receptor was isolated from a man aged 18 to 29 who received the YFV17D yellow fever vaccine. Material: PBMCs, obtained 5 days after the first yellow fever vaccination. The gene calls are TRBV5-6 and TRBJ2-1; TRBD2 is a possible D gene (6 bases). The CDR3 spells CASGTGVNEQFF. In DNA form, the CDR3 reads TGTGCCAGCGGAACGGGAGTCAATGAGCAGTTCTTC.